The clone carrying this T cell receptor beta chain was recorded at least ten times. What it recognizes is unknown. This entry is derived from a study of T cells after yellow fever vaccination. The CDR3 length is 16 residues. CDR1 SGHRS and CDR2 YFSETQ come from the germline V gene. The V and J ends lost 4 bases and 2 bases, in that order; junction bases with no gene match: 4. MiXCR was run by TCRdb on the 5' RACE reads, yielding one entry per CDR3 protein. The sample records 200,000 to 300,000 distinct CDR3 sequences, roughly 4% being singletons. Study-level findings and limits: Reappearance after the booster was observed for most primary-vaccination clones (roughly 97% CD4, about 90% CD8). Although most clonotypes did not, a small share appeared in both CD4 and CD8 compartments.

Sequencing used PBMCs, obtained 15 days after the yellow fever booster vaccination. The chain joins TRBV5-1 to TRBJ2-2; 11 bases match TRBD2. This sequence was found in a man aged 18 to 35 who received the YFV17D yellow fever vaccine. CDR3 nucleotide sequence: TGCGCCAGCAGCCCCAGACTAGCGGGAAACACCGGGGAGCTGTTTTTT. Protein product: CASSPRLAGNTGELFF.